This TCR beta chain was found in a study of cytomegalovirus exposure and HLA in healthy donors. Study outcomes and limitations: Most sequenced TCRs were rare (though some public TCRs occurred in many donors).

The PCR contained 60 Vbeta and 13 Jbeta primers. The assay was immunoSEQ multiplex PCR, and TCRdb's table has in-frame clones only and misses some. Of some 90,000 clones in the sample, 82% were seen once. This CDR3 has 15 residues. The germline V gene encodes CDR1 SGHVS and CDR2 FNYEAQ. The trim removed 1 base at V and 6 bases at J, leaving 5 bases unmatched. In the case of this clone: Its antigen remains unknown.

This TCR was recovered from a man aged 50-59 years in good health and CMV-seronegative. This rearrangement joins TRBV7-6 to TRBJ2-1, with 8 bases matching TRBD2. The sequenced material came from PBMCs. Here the CDR3 reads CASSLELAAINEQFF. As DNA, the CDR3 is TGTGCCAGCAGCTTAGAACTAGCGGCCATCAATGAGCAGTTCTTC.